This TCR beta chain stems from a study of identical twins. TCRdb re-called the 5' RACE reads with MiXCR, one entry per CDR3 protein. Of a few hundred thousand distinct CDR3 sequences detected, approximately 17% appear once; the ten largest clones hold approximately 12%. V lost 3 bases and J lost 9; bases outside the gene matches: 5. Germline V gene sequence: CDR1 LGHNA, CDR2 YSLEER. The CDR3 loop spans 13 amino acids. The chain links TRBV4-3 to TRBJ2-1, with 7 bases aligning to TRBD2. The sequence derives from a man in his fifties or sixties in good health. Sample: naive T cells sorted from blood. CDR3 DNA sequence: TGCGCCAGCAGCCACCCCCCGGGGGGTGAGCAGTTCTTC. Translating it yields CASSHPPGGEQFF.